Here is one T cell receptor (beta chain) with its context. What it binds is unknown. Sequence at one end of the junction differs from germline and may be a read error. The germline V gene has CDR1 MNHEY and CDR2 SVGAGI. The CDR3 extends over 13 amino acids. Primers included in the PCR were 60 Vbeta and 13 Jbeta primers. The method was immunoSEQ multiplex PCR; TCRdb's version includes in-frame clones alone and lacks a portion of them. Its listing shows about 200,000 clones. This sample stems from a study of cytomegalovirus exposure and HLA in healthy donors. Study as a whole: Earlier results showed 90 million to 120 million unique TCR beta sequences derived from roughly 190 million T cells. Across 350 to 500 genotyped donors, around 82% landed in the Caucasian-associated ancestry cluster.

Study-wide results and limits: In a later analysis, TCR association rates varied by HLA locus: DRB1 most, HLA-C fewest. TCR beta sequences numbering around 15,000 were associated with HLA alleles at 0.05 false discovery rate in a later analysis.

The V call is TRBV6-5, the J call TRBJ1-2, with D uncertain. The source material was PBMCs. The clonotype originates from a girl aged 2 to 9 in good health and CMV-seropositive. This CDR3 is CASSREVFNGYTF. The CDR3 DNA sequence: TGTGCCAGCAGTCGGGAGGTTTTTAATGGTTACACCTTC.